This T cell receptor (beta chain) is from a study of shared clonotypes between healthy human individuals. Naivety among CD8 cells was defined by CD45RO negativity and positive CCR7 selection, thereby excluding terminally differentiated effector memory CD45RA+ cells. Study findings and constraints: The rarefaction results pointed to incomplete sorted-subset sequencing despite large depth.

Data came from immunoSEQ multiplex PCR; TCRdb stores just in-frame clones and leaves some out. This sample carries about 820,000 clones, about 91% of them seen once, and the ten largest clones take around 24%. As to this clone: Antigen unknown.

This CDR3 comprises 20 residues. The rearrangement joins TRBV21-1 to TRBJ2-7; whether TRBD1, the table's D call, matches the DNA was not checked. TRBV21-1 is classified as a pseudogene. This clonotype originated in a young man in good health. Sequenced sample: naive CD8+ T cells sorted from blood. The CDR3 nucleotides are TGTGCCAGCAGCAAAGAGGGGATAGGGTTAAGTGTGGGAAGGACCTACGAGCAGTACTTC. It is translated as CASSKEGIGLSVGRTYEQYF.